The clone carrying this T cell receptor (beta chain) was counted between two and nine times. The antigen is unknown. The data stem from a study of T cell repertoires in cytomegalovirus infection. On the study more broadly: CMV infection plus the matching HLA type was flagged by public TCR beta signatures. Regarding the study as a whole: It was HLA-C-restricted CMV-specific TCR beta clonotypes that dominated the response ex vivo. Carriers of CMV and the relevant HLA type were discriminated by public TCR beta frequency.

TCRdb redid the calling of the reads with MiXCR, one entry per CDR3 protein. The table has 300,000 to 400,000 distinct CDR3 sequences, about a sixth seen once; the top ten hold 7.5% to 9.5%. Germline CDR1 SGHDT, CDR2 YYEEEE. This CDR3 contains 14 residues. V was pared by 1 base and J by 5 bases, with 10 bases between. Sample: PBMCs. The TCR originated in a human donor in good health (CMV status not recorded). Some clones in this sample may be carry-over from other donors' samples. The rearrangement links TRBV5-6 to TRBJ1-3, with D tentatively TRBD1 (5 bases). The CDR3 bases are TGTGCCAGCAGCTTGAGAGACAGACGAAACACCATATATTTT. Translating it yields CASSLRDRRNTIYF.